These 23 T cell receptor beta chains were all obtained from the same sample, sequenced in a study of blood T cell repertoires in COVID-19. This table comes from immunoSEQ multiplex PCR, and its TCRdb copy is limited to in-frame clones, with some not included. The data contain 350,000 to 450,000 clones, around 90% of them singletons. Sequencing was carried out using peripheral blood. All receptors come from a man aged 35 to 55 with acute or convalescent COVID-19.

The chain links TRBV7-2 to TRBJ2-4; 13 bases line up with TRBD2. Germline V gives CDR1 SGHTA, CDR2 FQGNSA. After removal of 0 bases from V and 4 bases from J, the junction contained 3 bases not matched to a gene. The CDR3 loop spans 17 amino acids. The DNA of the CDR3 is TGTGCCAGCAGCTTAGCGTCACTAGCGGGGGGGAAAAACATTCAGTACTTC. Its protein product is CASSLASLAGGKNIQYF. The entire variable domain, with the rest obtained from reference TRBV7-2 and TRBJ2-4, is as follows: GAGVSQSPSNKVTEKGKDVELRCDPISGHTALYWYRQSLGQGLEFLIYFQGNSAPDKSGLPSDRFSAERTGGSVSTLTIQRTQQEDSAVYLCASSLASLAGGKNIQYFGAGTRLSVL.

The chain carries TRBV11-2 and TRBJ1-5; D is undetermined. Germline V gives CDR1 SGHAT, CDR2 FQNNGV. Trimming shortened V by 1 base and J by 9 bases, and 10 bases separated the two germline ends. This CDR3 comprises 13 residues. In DNA form, the CDR3 reads TGTGCCAGCAGCTTAGTACGGTCTTGGCCCCAGCATTTT. Amino acids: CASSLVRSWPQHF.

The chain couples TRBV9 to TRBJ2-2, with 10 bases that match TRBD2. This CDR3 is built from 17 residues. Trimming removed 0 bases from V and 5 bases from J; junction bases left unmatched: 7. Germline CDR1 SGDLS, CDR2 YYNGEE. For the CDR3, the DNA is TGTGCCAGCAGCGTAGTTAGCGGGGGGCCGGGGACCGGGGAGCTGTTTTTT. This codes for CASSVVSGGPGTGELFF.

The chain combines TRBV9 with TRBJ2-7, with D possibly TRBD2 on 5 matching bases. CDR3 length equals 12 residues. The germline gives CDR1 SGDLS, CDR2 YYNGEE. V was clipped by 0 bases and J by 4 bases, with 5 bases between them. CDR3 sequence: CASSVGGYEQYF. CDR3 bases: TGTGCCAGCAGCGTAGGAGGGTACGAGCAGTACTTC.

This rearrangement joins TRBV28 to TRBJ2-7; D is perhaps TRBD1 (6 bases). Between the trimmed V and J ends, which lost 6 bases and 3 bases, there was a span of 12 bases. Germline CDR1 is MDHEN and CDR2 is SYDVKM. This CDR3 contains 13 residues. The CDR3 region is CASRNGQSYEQYF. The CDR3 DNA sequence: TGTGCCAGCAGAAACGGACAGAGCTACGAGCAGTACTTC.

The chain is built from TRBV27 and TRBJ2-2, with D perhaps matching TRBD1 (5 bases). The V end was cut by 5 bases, the J end by 4 bases, with 17 bases between. The CDR3 is 16 residues long. Per the germline V gene, CDR1 is MNHEY and CDR2 is SMNVEV (reference sequence). The CDR3 DNA reads as TGTGCCAGCAGTCCACGACAGATCCCCAGCACCGGGGAGCTGTTTTTT. Its protein is CASSPRQIPSTGELFF.

The chain carries TRBV7-2 and TRBJ1-1; the D is unclear. From germline, CDR1 is SGHTA and CDR2 FQGNSA. V dropped 5 bases and J dropped 1 base, with 8 bases sitting between them. This CDR3 spans 13 amino acids. The CDR3 loop is CASSPSGNTEAFF. The CDR3 DNA sequence: TGTGCCAGCAGCCCCAGTGGGAACACTGAAGCTTTCTTT.

This clone was observed once. A read error may produce the germline difference seen at one junction end. The chain has TRBV19 and TRBJ1-2; 7 nucleotides line up with TRBD1. This CDR3 contains 17 residues. CDR1 LNHDA and CDR2 SQIVND come from the germline V gene (reference sequence). This CDR3 reads CTSSARQGPSLNYGYTF. CDR3 DNA: TGTACCAGTAGTGCCCGACAGGGCCCCTCTCTCAACTATGGCTACACCTTC.

This rearrangement joins TRBV6-5 to TRBJ2-3; D is perhaps TRBD2 (5 bases). The germline V gene encodes CDR1 MNHEY and CDR2 SVGAGI. The CDR3 runs 13 residues. Trimming took 8 bases from V and 4 from J, leaving 13 bases between them. The CDR3, as DNA: TGTGCCAGCGGGAGCAGGATTCCAGATACGCAGTATTTT. It encodes CASGSRIPDTQYF.

This clone was counted only a few times. DNA for the CDR3: TGTGCCAGCAGCATCGGACAGGGTGGCAATAATGAGCAGTTCTTC. It translates to CASSIGQGGNNEQFF. The V and J genes are TRBV11-2 and TRBJ2-1, with 8 nucleotides matching TRBD1. This CDR3 has 15 residues. With V trimmed by 5 bases and J by 7 bases, 10 bases remained unmatched. In germline, CDR1 is SGHAT, CDR2 FQNNGV.

This chain connects TRBV4-1 to TRBJ2-2; 8 nucleotides agree with TRBD2. CDR3 length: 18 residues. CDR1 is MGHRA and CDR2 is YSYEKL in the germline V gene. The V gene end was trimmed by 4 bases and the J gene end by 2 bases; junction bases not matched to a gene: 12. The CDR3 reads CASSPSGSGILNTGELFF. The CDR3 coding sequence is TGCGCCAGCAGCCCCTCTGGTAGCGGGATCCTAAACACCGGGGAGCTGTTTTTT.

The chain carries TRBV4-1 and TRBJ1-1; 7 bases line up with TRBD1. The length of the CDR3 is 15 residues. Germline CDR1 MGHRA, CDR2 YSYEKL. The V gene end was trimmed by 1 base and the J gene end by 1 base; junction bases not matched to a gene: 3. The CDR3 reads CASSQVDRPNTEAFF. The CDR3 DNA sequence: TGCGCCAGCAGCCAAGTGGACAGGCCGAACACTGAAGCTTTCTTT.

This chain joins TRBV9 and TRBJ2-3; D is unclear. CDR1 and CDR2 (germline): SGDLS, YYNGEE. Trimming removed 0 bases from V and 3 bases from J, with 8 bases in between. The CDR3 sequence is 14 residues long. The CDR3 region is CASSVGPDTDTQYF. CDR3 nucleotides: TGTGCCAGCAGCGTAGGGCCTGATACAGATACGCAGTATTTT.

The chain couples TRBV7-3 to TRBJ2-3; D perhaps matches TRBD2 (7 bases). This CDR3 spans 16 amino acids. Germline assignment: CDR1 SGHTA and CDR2 FQGTGA. The V end was cut by 5 bases, the J end by 6 bases, with 21 bases between. The CDR3 reads CASSPEGGREWDTQYF. DNA for the CDR3: TGTGCCAGCAGCCCCGAGGGGGGGCGGGAGTGGGATACGCAGTATTTT.

The CDR3 sequence is CASSQGWGQSTEAFF. CDR3 nucleotides: TGTGCCAGCAGCCAAGGCTGGGGGCAGAGCACTGAAGCTTTCTTT. The chain recombines TRBV3-1 (or the pseudogene TRBV3-2) with TRBJ1-1, with TRBD1 as a possible D gene (6 bases). Trimming shortened V by 1 base and J by 4 bases, and 13 bases separated the two germline ends. This CDR3 spans 15 amino acids. Germline V CDR1 and CDR2: LGHDT, YNNKEL (reference sequence).

This clone has a handful of counts. V is TRBV6-5 and J is TRBJ1-2; 7 positions agree with TRBD1. The V gene end was trimmed by 5 bases and the J gene end by 7 bases; junction bases not matched to a gene: 13. Germline CDR1 reads MNHEY; CDR2 reads SVGAGI. The CDR3 spans 15 residues. In nucleotides, the CDR3 is TGTGCCAGCAGTCGAGGGACAGACTTGGCGGGTGGCTACACCTTC. Translation: CASSRGTDLAGGYTF.

This chain joins TRBV7-3 and TRBJ1-1, with D unclear. The V and J ends lost 2 bases and 0 bases respectively, with 4 bases between them. The V gene's germline CDR1 is SGHTA and CDR2 FQGTGA. This CDR3 has 13 amino acids. The CDR3 spells CASSLQMNTEAFF. CDR3 in DNA: TGTGCCAGCAGCTTACAGATGAACACTGAAGCTTTCTTT.

The V call is TRBV7-8, the J call TRBJ2-3, with D perhaps TRBD2 (7 bases). Per the germline V gene, CDR1 is SGHVS and CDR2 is FQNEAQ. V gave up 1 base and J gave up 2 bases, with 13 bases separating them. The CDR3 loop spans 16 amino acids. The CDR3 DNA reads as TGTGCCAGCAGCTTAGTCGCGGGGGCCGACACAGATACGCAGTATTTT. Translation: CASSLVAGADTDTQYF. Variable domain in full (rest from reference TRBV7-8 and TRBJ2-3): GAGVSQSPRYKVAKRGQDVALRCDPISGHVSLFWYQQALGQGPEFLTYFQNEAQLDKSGLPSDRFFAERPEGSVSTLKIQRTQQEDSAVYLCASSLVAGADTDTQYFGPGTRLTVL.

This clone was detected only a few times. The chain combines TRBV5-5 with TRBJ1-5, with D perhaps TRBD1 (5 bases). The CDR3 covers 16 residues. The V gene's germline CDR1 is SGHKS and CDR2 YYEKEE (reference sequence). V was shortened by 0 bases and J by 2 bases, with 12 bases between the two germline ends. The CDR3 here is CASSLVNLGGNQPQHF. The CDR3 DNA sequence: TGTGCCAGCAGCTTGGTGAACCTAGGGGGCAATCAGCCCCAGCATTTT.

The chain links TRBV2 to TRBJ1-5, with TRBD1 matching over 7 bases. Losses at the gene ends were 6 bases for V and 7 bases for J; bases not matched to a gene: 3. The CDR3 is 12 residues long. CDR1 is SNHLY and CDR2 is FYNNEI in the germline V gene. The CDR3 DNA reads as TGTGCCAGCAGGGGGGACAGCCAGCCCCAGCATTTT. Its protein is CASRGDSQPQHF.

This chain uses TRBV19 with TRBJ2-6; TRBD1 aligns across 7 bases. Unmatched junction bases numbered 11, after V lost 8 bases and J lost 10 bases. CDR1 and CDR2 from the germline V gene are LNHDA and SQIVND (reference sequence). The CDR3 is made up of 14 amino acids. The CDR3 loop reads CASGPWDRRNVLTF. CDR3 coding DNA: TGTGCCAGTGGTCCCTGGGACAGACGTAACGTCCTGACTTTC. Using reference TRBV19 and TRBJ2-6 for the parts outside the CDR3, the full variable domain is DGGITQSPKYLFRKEGQNVTLSCEQNLNHDAMYWYRQDPGQGLRLIYYSQIVNDFQKGDIAEGYSVSREKKESFPLTVTSAQKNPTAFYLCASGPWDRRNVLTFGAGSRLTVL.

The chain has TRBV19 and TRBJ1-1, with D tentatively TRBD1 (6 bases). The CDR3 consists of 14 residues. Trimming removed 5 bases from V and 7 bases from J, with 17 bases in between. Germline assignment: CDR1 LNHDA and CDR2 SQIVND (reference sequence). The CDR3 bases are TGTGCCAGTAGTCTATTTCAGGGGCTTGGTGAAGCTTTCTTT. It codes for CASSLFQGLGEAFF.

V gene TRBV7-2 combines with J gene TRBJ2-1; 8 nucleotides agree with TRBD2. The V gene's germline CDR1 is SGHTA and CDR2 FQGNSA. V shed 0 bases, J shed 1 base, and the junction held 2 bases outside the gene matches. This CDR3 has 16 amino acids. The DNA for the CDR3 is TGTGCCAGCAGCTTAGCCGGCGGGGGGTCCTACAATGAGCAGTTCTTC. Encoded protein: CASSLAGGGSYNEQFF.